Shown below are 22 T cell receptor beta chains from a single sample sequenced in a study of shared clonotypes between healthy human individuals. TCRdb's table, derived via immunoSEQ multiplex PCR, lists solely in-frame clones and lacks some. Of nearly 500,000 clones in the sample, 76% are singletons; the top ten hold roughly 13%. Sequencing was carried out using PBMCs. Receptors were obtained from a middle-aged woman in good health. Some clones in this sample may be carry-over from other donors' samples.

The chain recombines TRBV4-3 with TRBJ1-2, with D perhaps TRBD1 (6 bases). Germline lookup yields CDR1 LGHNA and CDR2 YSLEER. The CDR3 has 15 amino acids. V lost 4 bases and J 4 bases, leaving 16 bases between the germline ends. CDR3 in DNA: TGCGCCAGCAGCCCTTCGACAGGAGCTACCTATGGCTACACCTTC. Translation: CASSPSTGATYGYTF.

The V call is TRBV7-2, the J call TRBJ2-3; D is ambiguous. The germline V and J ends were trimmed by 1 base and 2 bases, with 4 bases remaining between them. Germline CDR1 SGHTA, CDR2 FQGNSA. This CDR3 is 13 amino acids long. CDR3 in DNA: TGTGCCAGCAGCTTAGGGCACACAGATACGCAGTATTTT. As protein: CASSLGHTDTQYF.

This clone was seen only once. This rearrangement joins TRBV19 to TRBJ1-1; no firm D call. In germline, CDR1 is LNHDA, CDR2 SQIVND (reference sequence). The CDR3 loop spans 13 amino acids. The V gene lost 7 bases and the J gene lost 0 bases, with 9 bases spanning the gap. The CDR3: CASTQWLNTEAFF. CDR3 coding DNA: TGTGCCAGTACCCAATGGTTGAACACTGAAGCTTTCTTT.

The CDR3 nucleotides are TGTGCCAGCAGTTTATCCAACCTAGGGGGCTACAATGAGCAGTTCTTC. Protein sequence: CASSLSNLGGYNEQFF. The J gene is TRBJ2-1, the V gene TRBV27, with TRBD1 as a possible D gene (6 bases). The CDR3 spans 16 residues. Trimming took off 0 bases at V and 3 bases at J, with 12 bases between the two ends. Germline values: CDR1 MNHEY, CDR2 SMNVEV (reference sequence).

V gene TRBV15 combines with J gene TRBJ1-1; 9 bases fit TRBD1. V trimming: 4 bases; J trimming: 5 bases; junction bases outside the gene matches: 8. CDR3 size: 15 residues. CDR1 and CDR2 (germline): LNHNV, YYDKDF (reference sequence). The CDR3 DNA sequence: TGTGCCACCAGCACCGGCGACAGGGGGAGGACTGAAGCTTTCTTT. It is translated as CATSTGDRGRTEAFF.

The chain carries TRBV15 and TRBJ1-1; D not resolved. From germline, CDR1 is LNHNV and CDR2 YYDKDF (reference sequence). This CDR3 has 11 residues. V was cut by 6 bases and J by 1 base, with 3 bases left in between. The DNA of the CDR3 is TGTGCCACCAGGGGGAACACTGAAGCTTTCTTT. Translation gives CATRGNTEAFF.

This chain uses TRBV7-3 with TRBJ2-1; no reliable D call. V was pared by 2 bases and J by 4 bases, with 9 bases between. Germline loops: CDR1 SGHTA, CDR2 FQGTGA. The CDR3 has 14 amino acids. The DNA for the CDR3 is TGTGCCAGCAGCTTAGGGCAACCTTACAATGAGCAGTTCTTC. Its protein is CASSLGQPYNEQFF.

The chain recombines TRBV14 with TRBJ2-2; D tentatively fits TRBD1 or TRBD2 (6 bases each). The CDR3 sequence is 14 residues long. Germline lookup yields CDR1 SGHDN and CDR2 FVKESK. Trimming took off 4 bases at V and 6 bases at J, with 12 bases between the two ends. The CDR3 nucleotides read TGTGCCAGCAGCCCTCGGAGGGGGTCCGGGGAGCTGTTTTTT. Its translation: CASSPRRGSGELFF.

The chain employs TRBV28 and TRBJ2-3; 7 bases map to TRBD1. This CDR3 region has 13 residues. The junction had 5 bases not matched to a gene; V was cut back by 6 bases and J by 5 bases. Germline assignment: CDR1 MDHEN and CDR2 SYDVKM. CDR3 amino acids: CASRFQGVDTQYF. The CDR3 DNA follows: TGTGCCAGCAGATTCCAGGGGGTAGATACGCAGTATTTT.

V is TRBV30 and J is TRBJ2-7; 9 bases line up with TRBD1. The CDR3 spans 14 residues. Germline values: CDR1 GTSNPN, CDR2 SVGIG (reference sequence). V shed 2 bases, J shed 3 bases, and the junction held 5 bases outside the gene matches. CDR3 residues: CAWSTETGGYEQYF. Written as DNA, the CDR3 is TGTGCCTGGAGTACGGAGACAGGGGGCTACGAGCAGTACTTC.

V is TRBV7-2 and J is TRBJ2-7, with D tentatively TRBD1 (6 bases). CDR3 length equals 11 residues. V was pared by 4 bases and J by 5 bases, with 6 bases between. Germline V gives CDR1 SGHTA, CDR2 FQGNSA. The CDR3 loop is CASSYRDEQYF. In nucleotides, the CDR3 is TGTGCCAGCAGCTACAGGGACGAGCAGTACTTC.

The chain links TRBV5-1 to TRBJ2-7; D call uncertain. The V end lost 4 bases, the J end lost 3 bases, and 17 bases lay between the germline ends. CDR3 length: 15 amino acids. CDR1 SGHRS and CDR2 YFSETQ come from the germline V gene. The CDR3 protein is CASSQNSGSFYEQYF. The DNA of the CDR3 is TGCGCCAGCAGCCAGAACTCCGGGTCCTTCTACGAGCAGTACTTC.

The chain links TRBV14 to TRBJ1-1, with 7 bases aligning to TRBD1. Germline assignment: CDR1 SGHDN and CDR2 FVKESK. The CDR3 is 13 amino acids. V lost 4 bases and J lost 3; bases outside the gene matches: 2. In nucleotides, the CDR3 is TGTGCCAGCAGCCTACAGGGGTACACTGAAGCTTTCTTT. Translation: CASSLQGYTEAFF. Drawing the rest from reference TRBV14 and TRBJ1-1, the complete variable domain is EAGVTQFPSHSVIEKGQTVTLRCDPISGHDNLYWYRRVMGKEIKFLLHFVKESKQDESGMPNNRFLAERTGGTYSTLKVQPAELEDSGVYFCASSLQGYTEAFFGQGTRLTVV.

Written as DNA, the CDR3 is TGTGCCAGCAGTGAACAGTCCTACGAGCAGTACTTC. Its translation is CASSEQSYEQYF. The chain couples TRBV6-1 to TRBJ2-7; unclear D gene. The V gene lost 2 bases and the J gene lost 1 base, with 3 bases spanning the gap. Looked up from germline, CDR1 is MNHNS and CDR2 is SASEGT. The CDR3 loop spans 12 amino acids.

The rearrangement joins TRBV2 to TRBJ2-7; a possible D gene is TRBD1 (5 bases). CDR1 is SNHLY and CDR2 is FYNNEI in the germline V gene. Trimming removed 1 base from V and 6 bases from J, with 13 bases in between. This CDR3 is built from 14 residues. The CDR3 DNA is TGTGCCAGCAGTGAAGAGGGGTCCGGGTCCGAGCAGTACTTC. Its translation: CASSEEGSGSEQYF.

CDR3 coding DNA: TGCAGCCCCCAGGAGCGGGAGCTTACCTACGAGCAGTACTTC. Translating it yields CSPQERELTYEQYF. The chain employs TRBV29-1 and TRBJ2-7; TRBD2 matches 8 bases. V trimming: 8 bases; J trimming: 2 bases; junction bases outside the gene matches: 11. This CDR3 contains 14 residues. The V gene's germline CDR1 is SQVTM and CDR2 ANQGSEA.

This clone was counted a single time. J is TRBJ1-2 and V is TRBV5-6; TRBD1 is a possible D gene (5 bases). CDR3 length equals 15 residues. V was trimmed by 1 base and J by 5 bases, leaving 15 bases between them. Germline CDR1 is SGHDT and CDR2 is YYEEEE. The CDR3 DNA follows: TGTGCCAGCAGCTTGAGGCGGCAGGGCACGTATGGCTACACCTTC. Its protein is CASSLRRQGTYGYTF. The full variable domain, rest sourced from reference TRBV5-6 and TRBJ1-2, is DAGVTQSPTHLIKTRGQQVTLRCSPKSGHDTVSWYQQALGQGPQFIFQYYEEEERQRGNFPDRFSGHQFPNYSSELNVNALLLGDSALYLCASSLRRQGTYGYTFGSGTRLTVV.

As regards this clone: With a far larger clone one base away, a read error is the likely cause. Other DNA sequences in this specimen translate into the identical CDR3. The chain couples TRBV2 to TRBJ1-5; 8 nucleotides line up with TRBD1. J gave up 9 bases and V 8 bases, and 12 bases lay outside the gene matches. The CDR3 runs 14 residues. In germline, CDR1 is SNHLY, CDR2 FYNNEI. CDR3 sequence: CASDGQGASGPQHF. The CDR3 DNA follows: TGTGCCAGCGACGGACAGGGTGCGTCTGGGCCCCAGCATTTT.

The chain uses TRBV2 and TRBJ1-1; no clear D. This CDR3 is 18 amino acids long. CDR1 and CDR2 (germline): SNHLY, FYNNEI. V was pared by 7 bases and J by 0 bases, with 24 bases between. Here the CDR3 reads CASTPPIGTYGMNTEAFF. CDR3 coding DNA: TGTGCCAGCACTCCCCCGATTGGCACATACGGAATGAACACTGAAGCTTTCTTT.

The rearrangement links TRBV4-1 to TRBJ2-5, with TRBD1 matching 9 bases. V lost 1 base and J lost 4; bases outside the gene matches: 7. CDR3 length equals 16 residues. Germline V gene data show CDR1 as MGHRA and CDR2 as YSYEKL. The CDR3 region has the DNA TGCGCCAGCAGCCAAGCCCGGGACAGGGAGGGAGAGACCCAGTACTTC. Amino acid sequence: CASSQARDREGETQYF.

In its sample, this clone was seen many times. The gene calls are TRBV10-3 and TRBJ2-2, with D possibly matching TRBD1 (5 bases). Trimming pared 10 bases from V and 4 bases from J, leaving 13 bases between. From germline, CDR1 is ENHRY and CDR2 SYGVKD. The length of the CDR3 is 13 residues. The CDR3 nucleotides are TGTGCCACTGGGGCACAAACCACCGGGGAGCTGTTTTTT. Amino acids: CATGAQTTGELFF.

The chain joins TRBV1 to TRBJ2-5; the D call TRBD2 from the table was never checked on the DNA. TRBV1 has pseudogene status. The CDR3 has 13 residues. CDR3 sequence: CTSSQGGKETQYF. DNA of the CDR3: TGCACCAGCAGCCAAGGCGGGAAAGAGACCCAGTACTTC.